This is a list of T cell receptor beta chains from one sample in a study of blood T cell repertoires in COVID-19. Repertoires were generated with immunoSEQ multiplex PCR, while TCRdb's copy carries only in-frame clones and drops some. The table includes roughly 47,000 clones, about 87% detected once. Sequencing used peripheral blood. All receptors derive from a man aged 50-59 years with acute or convalescent COVID-19. Both conserved end residues are trimmed from each CDR3. Each record gives: V gene, clone size, CDR3 protein. Expanded clones get a size class; other rows say once, few or many, or leave the size out.

v_call: TRBV5-8; clone_size: -; cdr3_aa: ATDGGGPMRGTEAF
v_call: TRBV19; clone_size: -; cdr3_aa: ASILAGAGTGELF
v_call: TRBV7-9; clone_size: -; cdr3_aa: ASSFPLTSGRGDTQY
v_call: TRBV6-1; clone_size: -; cdr3_aa: ASSGPLMGTGNQPQH
v_call: TRBV19; clone_size: once; cdr3_aa: ASSSTGGQPWVEQY
v_call: TRBV19; clone_size: -; cdr3_aa: ASSRGSAGRTEAF
v_call: TRBV24-1; clone_size: -; cdr3_aa: ATSDSTPSGGLNEQF
v_call: TRBV18; clone_size: -; cdr3_aa: ASSPDNTGSYGYT
v_call: TRBV19; clone_size: -; cdr3_aa: ASRVEGHSGNTIY
v_call: TRBV29-1; clone_size: -; cdr3_aa: SVVRPTSFYGYT
v_call: TRBV21-1; clone_size: -; cdr3_aa: ASSKIGTGGLYALH
v_call: TRBV6-5; clone_size: -; cdr3_aa: ASSYGTESYGYT
v_call: TRBV5-1; clone_size: once; cdr3_aa: ASSAPRTGATENTEAF
v_call: TRBV28; clone_size: -; cdr3_aa: ASDGRQNTGELF
v_call: TRBV30; clone_size: -; cdr3_aa: ASTGDGGTEAF
v_call: TRBV19; clone_size: -; cdr3_aa: ASSPRGGDYGYT
v_call: TRBV30; clone_size: -; cdr3_aa: AWTPGGSGNTIY
v_call: TRBV6-5; clone_size: few; cdr3_aa: ASSYGQGTIYGYT
v_call: TRBV6-2/TRBV6-3; clone_size: -; cdr3_aa: ASSYRFAGGTSSYEQY
v_call: TRBV18; clone_size: -; cdr3_aa: ASSPGTDEQY
v_call: TRBV5-6; clone_size: -; cdr3_aa: ASSRFRGPIQETQY
v_call: TRBV7-2; clone_size: -; cdr3_aa: ASSLTGGANTGELF
v_call: TRBV6-5; clone_size: -; cdr3_aa: ASSYDSAANTIY
v_call: TRBV24-1; clone_size: -; cdr3_aa: ATSQAGSGNTIY
v_call: TRBV7-9; clone_size: -; cdr3_aa: ASSNRQGIGLEQY
v_call: TRBV7-9; clone_size: -; cdr3_aa: ASSANRRDREGETQY
v_call: TRBV6-2/TRBV6-3; clone_size: -; cdr3_aa: ASSYGALAAGDTGELF
v_call: TRBV6-1; clone_size: -; cdr3_aa: ASSVTGGGGTYNEQF
v_call: TRBV11-2; clone_size: -; cdr3_aa: ASSYGRAYNEQF
v_call: TRBV7-8; clone_size: -; cdr3_aa: ASSRDRNYEQY
v_call: TRBV7-2; clone_size: -; cdr3_aa: ASSLVGRGNSPLH
v_call: TRBV5-1; clone_size: -; cdr3_aa: ASSLGPGNTDTQY
v_call: TRBV30; clone_size: few; cdr3_aa: AWSWGRAGVGNQPQH
v_call: TRBV10-2; clone_size: -; cdr3_aa: ASSPGTDLYGYT
v_call: TRBV19; clone_size: -; cdr3_aa: ASSLEDYGYT
v_call: TRBV5-1; clone_size: once; cdr3_aa: ASSLVAIQGFSYNEQF
v_call: TRBV30; clone_size: -; cdr3_aa: AWSAGRQGEKLF
v_call: TRBV6-5; clone_size: -; cdr3_aa: ASSMGLAADTQY
v_call: TRBV25-1; clone_size: -; cdr3_aa: ASSDTGQGNSPLH
v_call: TRBV24-1; clone_size: -; cdr3_aa: ATSDHNREGAF
v_call: TRBV7-2; clone_size: -; cdr3_aa: ASSIAPGQGGEQF
v_call: TRBV11-2; clone_size: -; cdr3_aa: ASSSAGLAGNIRVYEQY
v_call: TRBV7-2; clone_size: once; cdr3_aa: ASSPWSGGAYEQY
v_call: TRBV19; clone_size: -; cdr3_aa: ASSASPSGGTYNEQF
v_call: TRBV24-1; clone_size: -; cdr3_aa: ATSDPSRGGGHEQY
v_call: TRBV19; clone_size: -; cdr3_aa: ASSTPGQSNTEAF
v_call: TRBV29-1; clone_size: -; cdr3_aa: SVGGAPSTDTQY
v_call: TRBV19; clone_size: once; cdr3_aa: AIGGTGVTGELF
v_call: TRBV4-1; clone_size: -; cdr3_aa: ASSQERKGVQNIQY
v_call: TRBV15; clone_size: once; cdr3_aa: ATSKKGGYTEAF